Below are 26 T cell receptor beta chains sequenced from a single sample in a study of T cell responses to AZD1222 COVID-19 vaccine. Here immunoSEQ multiplex PCR was the method, and the copy in TCRdb shows in-frame clones only, minus some. There are over 65,000 clones in the sample; around 90% occur only once, and less than 6% lies in the top ten. The source material was peripheral blood, sampled 28 days after the second AZD1222 dose. The receptor source for this set is an adult who received the AZD1222 COVID-19 vaccine.

The rearrangement joins TRBV12-3 or TRBV12-4 to TRBJ1-4; D gene uncertain. The V end was cut by 6 bases, the J end by 7 bases, with 12 bases between. The CDR3 extends over 13 amino acids. Here the CDR3 reads CASRPHLSEKLFF. The CDR3 coding sequence is TGTGCCAGCAGACCGCACCTCTCTGAAAAACTGTTTTTT.

The chain uses TRBV6-5 and TRBJ1-4; no reliable D call. The V end was cut by 10 bases, the J end by 5 bases, with 20 bases between. The CDR3 runs 15 residues. CDR1 MNHEY and CDR2 SVGAGI come from the germline V gene. CDR3 DNA sequence: TGTGCCACCATGGCCGCGGTTTGGCCGAATGAAAAACTGTTTTTT. Protein: CATMAAVWPNEKLFF.

The V gene is TRBV3-1 (or the pseudogene TRBV3-2), the J gene TRBJ2-7, with D hard to call. The CDR3 extends over 13 amino acids. In germline, CDR1 is LGHDT, CDR2 YNNKEL (reference sequence). Trimming pared 1 base from V and 0 bases from J, leaving 4 bases between. The CDR3 bases are TGTGCCAGCAGCCAAGGGAGCTCCTACGAGCAGTACGTC. Encoded protein: CASSQGSSYEQYV.

This sequence joins TRBV6-5 and TRBJ2-5, with 8 positions matching TRBD1. The trim removed 5 bases at V and 4 bases at J, leaving 3 bases unmatched. Germline CDR1 is MNHEY and CDR2 is SVGAGI. The CDR3 has 13 residues. The CDR3 reads CASSQTGGETQYF. CDR3 sequence (DNA): TGTGCCAGCAGTCAAACAGGGGGAGAGACCCAGTACTTC.

As concerns this clone: At one end, the junction sequence differs from germline, possibly due to a read error. The J gene is TRBJ1-2, the V gene TRBV10-1, with D unclear. Germline V gene lookup returns CDR1 WNHNN and CDR2 SYGVQD (reference sequence). The CDR3 loop spans 10 amino acids. CDR3 sequence reads: CASLRESDHF. The CDR3 DNA is TGCGCCAGCCTGAGGGAATCGGACCACTTC.

The chain joins TRBV2 to TRBJ2-1; 9 nucleotides match TRBD1. V gave up 5 bases and J gave up 8 bases; unmatched junction bases: 7. This CDR3 contains 14 residues. The germline gives CDR1 SNHLY, CDR2 FYNNEI. In nucleotides, the CDR3 is TGTGCCAGCAGTAGAGAACAGGGGGCGGATGAGCAGTTCTTC. It specifies CASSREQGADEQFF.

This clone appeared a few times. The J gene is TRBJ1-1, the V gene TRBV18, with 7 bases that match TRBD1. Germline V gives CDR1 KGHSH, CDR2 LQKENI. Losses at the gene ends were 3 bases for V and 3 bases for J; bases not matched to a gene: 10. The CDR3 covers 16 residues. The CDR3 here is CASSPPGQVRDTEAFF. CDR3 sequence (DNA): TGTGCCAGCTCACCGCCCGGACAGGTGAGGGACACTGAAGCTTTCTTT.

This chain links TRBV18 with TRBJ1-1, with D possibly TRBD1 on 5 matching bases. CDR1 is KGHSH, CDR2 LQKENI, per germline. Between the trimmed V and J ends, which lost 2 bases and 0 bases, there was a span of 7 bases. The CDR3 length is 14 residues. CDR3 residues: CASSPGAVNTEAFF. The CDR3, as DNA: TGTGCCAGCTCACCAGGGGCAGTGAACACTGAAGCTTTCTTT.

The rearrangement uses TRBV6-5 and TRBJ1-4; D perhaps matches TRBD1 (5 bases). Germline CDR1 and CDR2: MNHEY and SVGAGI. V shed 4 bases and J shed 4 bases, with 10 bases lying between them. This CDR3 is 14 amino acids long. CDR3 sequence (DNA): TGTGCCAGCAGTTTCGACAGCCTTAATGAAAAACTGTTTTTT. Encoded protein: CASSFDSLNEKLFF.

This clone was seen once. The gene calls are TRBV7-3 and TRBJ1-1; TRBD1 aligns across 9 bases. The CDR3 is 18 amino acids. The V and J ends lost 5 bases and 6 bases, in that order; junction bases with no gene match: 19. CDR1 is SGHTA and CDR2 is FQGTGA in the germline V gene. The CDR3 protein is CASSPYPSLDRGKAEAFF. The DNA of the CDR3 is TGTGCCAGCAGCCCATATCCCTCACTCGACAGGGGGAAAGCTGAAGCTTTCTTT.

V usage is TRBV6-1 and J usage is TRBJ2-3, with TRBD2 identical over 11 bases. The V segment lost 3 bases and the J segment 0 bases; nucleotides outside the gene matches: 8. Germline loops: CDR1 MNHNS, CDR2 SASEGT. The CDR3 sequence is 18 residues long. CDR3: CASSDLTSGVTSTDTQYF. DNA of the CDR3: TGTGCCAGCAGTGATTTGACTAGCGGGGTAACTAGCACAGATACGCAGTATTTT.

The chain recombines TRBV29-1 with TRBJ1-1; D is unclear. V gave up 1 base and J gave up 8 bases, with 11 bases separating them. This CDR3 region has 12 residues. Germline V gene data show CDR1 as SQVTM and CDR2 as ANQGSEA. The CDR3 sequence is CSVEGAKDEAFF. CDR3 nucleotide sequence: TGCAGCGTTGAAGGTGCGAAGGACGAAGCTTTCTTT.

This clone has a handful of counts. The chain links TRBV11-3 to TRBJ2-7; unclear D gene. The V gene lost 3 bases and the J gene lost 2 bases, with 8 bases spanning the gap. CDR3 length: 13 residues. Germline V gene sequence: CDR1 SGHNT, CDR2 YENEEA. The CDR3 DNA reads as TGTGCCAGCAGCTTCGTCTACCCCTACGAGCAGTACGTC. This translates into CASSFVYPYEQYV.

The sample holds one count of this clone. This chain connects TRBV7-8 to TRBJ2-7; D is uncertain. With 1 base removed from V and 4 bases from J, the gap between germline ends came to 8 bases. The germline V gene has CDR1 SGHVS and CDR2 FQNEAQ. This CDR3 has 13 residues. The CDR3 spells CASSLGASYEQYV. The CDR3 DNA reads as TGTGCCAGCAGCTTAGGGGCGTCTTACGAGCAGTACGTC.

The chain couples TRBV7-2 to TRBJ1-2; possibly TRBD1 for D (6 bases). The V and J ends lost 5 bases and 2 bases respectively, with 12 bases between them. Germline values: CDR1 SGHTA, CDR2 FQGNSA. This CDR3 contains 14 residues. CDR3 loop: CASSLLGGNYGYTF. CDR3 nucleotide sequence: TGTGCCAGCAGCCTACTAGGGGGGAACTATGGCTACACCTTC.

V is TRBV5-4 and J is TRBJ1-2; maybe TRBD1 (6 bases). CDR3 length: 12 amino acids. Trimming cost V 0 bases and J 7 bases, with 7 bases left between them. The germline gives CDR1 SGHNT, CDR2 YYREEE (reference sequence). Here the CDR3 reads CASSLGDIGYTF. The CDR3 region has the DNA TGTGCCAGCAGCTTGGGGGACATTGGCTACACCTTC.

The chain uses TRBV11-2 and TRBJ2-1, with 10 bases that match TRBD2. Trimming removed 3 bases from V and 5 bases from J; junction bases left unmatched: 1. The CDR3 runs to 14 residues. Germline lookup yields CDR1 SGHAT and CDR2 FQNNGV. The CDR3 reads CASSFSGGHNEQFF. In nucleotides, the CDR3 is TGTGCCAGCAGCTTTAGCGGGGGGCACAATGAGCAGTTCTTC.

This clone was found once. This chain links TRBV25-1 with TRBJ1-6; 8 nucleotides agree with TRBD1. The CDR3 has 14 residues. V gave up 6 bases and J gave up 8 bases; unmatched junction bases: 6. Germline V gene sequence: CDR1 MGHDK, CDR2 SYGVNS. CDR3 sequence reads: CASRKDRGDSPLHF. The CDR3 nucleotides are TGTGCCAGCAGAAAAGACAGGGGTGATTCACCCCTCCACTTT.

The chain links TRBV27 to TRBJ2-5; the match to TRBD1 covers 8 bases. The germline V gene encodes CDR1 MNHEY and CDR2 SMNVEV (reference sequence). This CDR3 has 14 residues. Germline trimming cut 8 bases from V and 4 bases from J; bases unmatched to any gene: 9. CDR3 DNA: TGTGCCAGCGGGTGGACAGGGTCATTAGAGACCCAGTACTTC. Its translation: CASGWTGSLETQYF.

This rearrangement joins TRBV10-3 to TRBJ2-2; maybe TRBD2 (5 bases). CDR3 size: 16 residues. Germline V gene sequence: CDR1 ENHRY, CDR2 SYGVKD. V lost 6 bases and J 4 bases, leaving 18 bases between the germline ends. For the CDR3, the DNA is TGTGCCATCAGCCTCACTAGTATCCTTTCCACCGGGGAGCTGTTTTTT. Its protein product is CAISLTSILSTGELFF.

The chain joins TRBV25-1 to TRBJ2-7; D is uncertain. The V gene's germline CDR1 is MGHDK and CDR2 SYGVNS. Deletions cut 0 bases from V and 1 base from J, with 16 bases between. CDR3 length equals 17 residues. The CDR3 nucleotides read TGTGCCAGCAGTGAATATGGGTTGCAGGTCAGATCCTACGAGCAGTACGTC. This sequence encodes CASSEYGLQVRSYEQYV.

The table lists this clone with a count of one. The CDR3 is CASSRTGPYNEQFF. The CDR3 DNA follows: TGTGCCAGCAGTCGGACAGGGCCCTACAATGAGCAGTTCTTC. V is TRBV6-5 and J is TRBJ2-1; 8 bases are a match to TRBD1. J gave up 2 bases and V 5 bases, and 2 bases lay outside the gene matches. The CDR3 is 14 residues long. Germline lookup yields CDR1 MNHEY and CDR2 SVGAGI.

This clone was picked up one time. CDR3 coding DNA: TGTGCCAGCAGCAAAGATCCTAGGCTAATCCTCGCAACTAATGAAAAACTGTTTTTT. Protein sequence: CASSKDPRLILATNEKLFF. The rearrangement joins TRBV21-1 to TRBJ1-4. TRBV21-1 is assigned pseudogene status. This CDR3 comprises 19 residues.

The gene calls are TRBV2 and TRBJ2-1; 8 positions match TRBD2. V shed 2 bases, J shed 7 bases, and the junction held 4 bases outside the gene matches. This CDR3 region has 14 residues. Germline V CDR1 and CDR2: SNHLY, FYNNEI. CDR3 sequence (DNA): TGTGCCAGCAGTGAAATTCTAGCGGGTAATGAGCAGTTCTTC. Protein sequence: CASSEILAGNEQFF.

The chain couples TRBV12-3 or TRBV12-4 to TRBJ2-2; D is unresolved. The V and J ends lost 4 bases and 1 base respectively, with 4 bases between them. This CDR3 spans 13 amino acids. CDR3 amino acids: CASSWGNTGELFF. CDR3 sequence (DNA): TGTGCCAGCAGTTGGGGGAACACCGGGGAGCTGTTTTTT.

In this sample, this clone turned up once. The chain carries TRBV6-2 or TRBV6-3 and TRBJ2-3; 14 bases are shared with TRBD2. The CDR3 runs to 18 residues. Trimming cost V 5 bases and J 6 bases; bases outside gene matches: 13. CDR1 and CDR2 (germline): MNHEY, SVGEGT. The CDR3 is CASSDTGTSGGVRDTQYF. In DNA, the CDR3 is TGTGCCAGCAGTGATACCGGGACTAGCGGGGGAGTCCGCGATACGCAGTATTTT.